These 27 T cell receptor beta chains were sequenced from one sample in a study of human T cells and chemical hapten exposure. Time point described: healthy volunteer bleed at 6 weeks. RNA extraction used unfractionated whole blood as the source of total RNA. Via MiXCR, TCRdb re-called the RACE reads, giving one row per CDR3 protein. The sample has 65,000 or so distinct CDR3 sequences, roughly 6.1% seen once; the top ten hold 3.4%. The sample taken for sequencing was whole blood. The origin of the receptors is a female donor in good health. Some clones in this sample may be carry-over from other donors' samples.

This clonotype was detected many times. The rearrangement links TRBV27 to TRBJ2-1; TRBD2 matches 12 bases. The CDR3 totals 16 residues. Germline trimming cut 3 bases from V and 5 bases from J; bases unmatched to any gene: 5. Per germline, CDR1 MNHEY and CDR2 SMNVEV (reference sequence). Here the CDR3 reads CASSFLTSGGNNEQFF. The CDR3 nucleotides read TGTGCCAGCAGTTTCCTGACTAGCGGGGGAAACAATGAGCAGTTCTTC.

The sample holds many counts of this clonotype. V is TRBV6-2 or TRBV6-3 and J is TRBJ2-6; a weak D match, TRBD1 (5 bases). V gave up 5 bases and J gave up 4 bases, with 9 bases separating them. The CDR3 length is 14 residues. The germline gives CDR1 MNHEY, CDR2 SVGEGT. In nucleotides, the CDR3 is TGTGCCAGCAGTCAGGGCGGAGGGGCCAACGTCCTGACTTTC. It is translated as CASSQGGGANVLTF.

This clonotype appeared a few times. The gene calls are TRBV7-9 and TRBJ1-2; 7 bases fit TRBD1. The CDR3 has 14 amino acids. With V trimmed by 5 bases and J by 6 bases, 9 bases remained unmatched. Germline V CDR1 and CDR2: SEHNR, FQNEAQ (reference sequence). In DNA form, the CDR3 reads TGTGCCAGCAGCCGTGGCCGGGACAGAAATGGCTACACCTTC. Protein product: CASSRGRDRNGYTF.

The table lists this clonotype with many counts. The V call is TRBV12-3 or TRBV12-4, the J call TRBJ2-4; perhaps TRBD2 as D (5 bases). Trimming pared 5 bases from V and 8 bases from J, leaving 16 bases between. The CDR3 covers 14 residues. The CDR3 nucleotides are TGTGCCAGCAGTCCCATTTCGGGAATTGACATTCAGTACTTC. Amino acids: CASSPISGIDIQYF.

This clonotype appeared many times. This chain connects TRBV7-2 to TRBJ2-1; possibly TRBD2 for D (5 bases). Germline-derived CDR1 and CDR2 are SGHTA and FQGNSA. V was pared by 2 bases and J by 6 bases, with 11 bases between. This CDR3 has 14 amino acids. The CDR3 is CASSLTGNGNEQFF. The DNA for the CDR3 is TGTGCCAGCAGCTTAACCGGGAACGGCAATGAGCAGTTCTTC. Filled out from reference TRBV7-2 and TRBJ2-1, the complete variable domain reads GAGVSQSPSNKVTEKGKDVELRCDPISGHTALYWYRQSLGQGLEFLIYFQGNSAPDKSGLPSDRFSAERTGGSVSTLTIQRTQQEDSAVYLCASSLTGNGNEQFFGPGTRLTVL.

The chain is built from TRBV20-1 and TRBJ2-3; 11 positions agree with TRBD1. Germline values: CDR1 DFQATT, CDR2 SNEGSKA (reference sequence). This CDR3 has 14 residues. Germline trimming cut 6 bases from V and 6 bases from J; bases unmatched to any gene: 8. CDR3 DNA sequence: TGCAGTGCCCCTATCGGGACAGGGGGTGATACGCAGTATTTT. It is translated as CSAPIGTGGDTQYF.

This chain links TRBV19 with TRBJ1-1, with TRBD1 matching over 9 bases. V trimming: 3 bases; J trimming: 11 bases; junction bases outside the gene matches: 7. Germline CDR1 LNHDA, CDR2 SQIVND (reference sequence). The CDR3 runs 13 residues. The CDR3 sequence is CASSIVIDRGAFF. The CDR3 coding sequence is TGTGCCAGTAGTATCGTAATTGACAGGGGGGCTTTCTTT.

At least ten counts were recorded for this clonotype. The rearrangement links TRBV29-1 to TRBJ1-1; D ambiguous. The germline V gene encodes CDR1 SQVTM and CDR2 ANQGSEA. V was cut by 3 bases and J by 5 bases, with 7 bases left in between. The CDR3 has 11 residues. This CDR3 reads CSVDHGTEAFF. DNA for the CDR3: TGCAGCGTTGATCACGGGACTGAAGCTTTCTTT.

This clonotype was seen repeatedly, ten times or more. The chain uses TRBV7-2 and TRBJ2-1; D is uncertain. CDR3 length: 15 residues. Germline assignment: CDR1 SGHTA and CDR2 FQGNSA. V was clipped by 6 bases and J by 0 bases, with 12 bases between them. The CDR3, as DNA: TGTGCCAGCAGTTTTGACGTAAGCTCCTACAATGAGCAGTTCTTC. Amino acids: CASSFDVSSYNEQFF.

The sample holds many counts of this clonotype. V and J are TRBV12-5 and TRBJ1-3, with unresolved D. Germline loops: CDR1 LGHNT, CDR2 FRNRAP. V dropped 7 bases and J dropped 1 base, with 8 bases sitting between them. This CDR3 spans 13 amino acids. In DNA form, the CDR3 reads TGTGCTAGTGCCCCGGGGTCTGGAAACACCATATATTTT. The encoded protein is CASAPGSGNTIYF. The full variable domain, its missing parts supplied by reference TRBV12-5 and TRBJ1-3, is DARVTQTPRHKVTEMGQEVTMRCQPILGHNTVFWYRQTMMQGLELLAYFRNRAPLDDSGMPKDRFSAEMPDATLATLKIQPSEPRDSAVYFCASAPGSGNTIYFGEGSWLTVV.

The table lists this clonotype with many counts. The CDR3 here is CASSPISSGDSPLHF. CDR3 DNA sequence: TGTGCCAGCAGCCCAATCTCATCCGGGGATTCACCCCTCCACTTT. The V and J genes are TRBV3-1 and TRBJ1-6; D gene ambiguous. This CDR3 has 15 residues. The V and J ends lost 4 bases and 8 bases respectively, with 15 bases between them. Germline values: CDR1 LGHDT, CDR2 YNNKEL (reference sequence).

This chain joins TRBV29-1 and TRBJ2-6; 12 bases line up with TRBD2. V was pared by 4 bases and J by 12 bases, with 10 bases of the junction left unmatched. The CDR3 consists of 15 residues. Per the germline V gene, CDR1 is SQVTM and CDR2 is ANQGSEA. The CDR3 region is CSVAKETSGSTVLTF. CDR3 nucleotide sequence: TGCAGCGTTGCAAAGGAGACTAGCGGGAGTACCGTCCTGACTTTC.

A few counts support this clonotype. The V call is TRBV5-1, the J call TRBJ1-2; perhaps TRBD1 as D (5 bases). Trimming left V 5 bases short and J 0 bases short, with 14 bases between. Germline CDR1 reads SGHRS; CDR2 reads YFSETQ. This CDR3 has 15 residues. The DNA of the CDR3 is TGCGCCAGCAGGGGACTGCCGACAGCTAACTATGGCTACACCTTC. Translated, it gives CASRGLPTANYGYTF.

This clonotype was seen at least ten times. This chain links TRBV27 with TRBJ2-1; no firm D call. Between the trimmed V and J ends, which lost 0 bases and 6 bases, there was a span of 6 bases. The CDR3 consists of 13 residues. CDR1 and CDR2 from the germline V gene are MNHEY and SMNVEV (reference sequence). The CDR3 DNA sequence: TGTGCCAGCAGTTTATCAGCTTTCAATGAGCAGTTCTTC. This codes for CASSLSAFNEQFF.

Concerning this clonotype: A much larger clonotype is one base distant, so this may be a read error. This chain links TRBV4-2 with TRBJ2-3, with 7 bases lining up with TRBD1. Germline lookup yields CDR1 LGHNA and CDR2 YNFKEQ. This CDR3 is 16 amino acids long. CDR3 protein: CARSPPGTAVTDTQYF. In nucleotides, the CDR3 is TGTGCCAGAAGCCCACCCGGGACAGCGGTTACAGATACGCAGTATTTT.

The chain recombines TRBV10-3 with TRBJ2-3, with D unresolved. Germline CDR1 reads ENHRY; CDR2 reads SYGVKD. With 4 bases removed from V and 4 bases from J, the gap between germline ends came to 3 bases. The CDR3 spans 11 residues. This chain's CDR3 is CAISGSDTQYF. DNA for the CDR3: TGTGCCATCAGTGGATCAGATACGCAGTATTTT.

There are many counts of this clonotype. The chain carries TRBV13 and TRBJ1-1, with 8 bases matching TRBD1. In germline, CDR1 is PRHDT, CDR2 FYEKMQ (reference sequence). V gave up 5 bases and J gave up 5 bases; unmatched junction bases: 16. CDR3 length equals 17 residues. In nucleotides, the CDR3 is TGTGCCAGCAGCCCAACCGGGTCCCAGGGGGCGAAGACTGAAGCTTTCTTT. Its translation: CASSPTGSQGAKTEAFF.

This clonotype was observed many times. The genes are TRBV28 and TRBJ1-5; TRBD1 aligns across 9 bases. After removal of 6 bases from V and 1 base from J, the junction contained 7 bases not matched to a gene. The CDR3 length is 16 residues. Per the germline V gene, CDR1 is MDHEN and CDR2 is SYDVKM. Here the CDR3 reads CASRPSDRGSNQPQHF. The CDR3 region has the DNA TGTGCCAGCAGACCATCGGACAGGGGCAGCAATCAGCCCCAGCATTTT. The whole variable domain, remainder taken from reference TRBV28 and TRBJ1-5, is DVKVTQSSRYLVKRTGEKVFLECVQDMDHENMFWYRQDPGLGLRLIYFSYDVKMKEKGDIPEGYSVSREKKERFSLILESASTNQTSMYLCASRPSDRGSNQPQHFGDGTRLSIL.

The rearrangement uses TRBV11-2 and TRBJ1-4, with D hard to call. Germline values: CDR1 SGHAT, CDR2 FQNNGV. This CDR3 is built from 13 residues. Trimming removed 1 base at V and 7 bases at J, with 7 bases between. DNA of the CDR3: TGTGCCAGCAGCTTAGTAATTGGTGAAAAACTGTTTTTT. This codes for CASSLVIGEKLFF.

This chain connects TRBV6-6 to TRBJ1-1, with unresolved D. The CDR3 consists of 14 residues. Per germline, CDR1 MNHNY and CDR2 SVGAGI (reference sequence). Between the trimmed V and J ends, which lost 3 bases and 5 bases, there was a span of 13 bases. The chain's CDR3 is CASSYWEVETEAFF. As DNA, the CDR3 is TGTGCCAGCAGTTATTGGGAGGTTGAAACTGAAGCTTTCTTT.

At least ten counts were recorded for this clonotype. The CDR3 DNA sequence: TGTGCCAGCAGCTCCCGGACTAGCGGGAGCGCAGATACGCAGTATTTT. It codes for CASSSRTSGSADTQYF. This chain joins TRBV7-2 and TRBJ2-3, with 13 bases identical to TRBD2. After removal of 4 bases from V and 4 bases from J, the junction contained 5 bases not matched to a gene. The germline gives CDR1 SGHTA, CDR2 FQGNSA. This CDR3 contains 16 residues.

The V and J genes are TRBV4-1 and TRBJ2-7; 11 bases are a match to TRBD2. The CDR3 runs to 16 residues. Germline V gene sequence: CDR1 MGHRA, CDR2 YSYEKL. The V and J ends lost 0 bases and 3 bases, in that order; junction bases with no gene match: 4. The CDR3 is CASSQDFTSGSYEQYF. As DNA, the CDR3 is TGCGCCAGCAGCCAAGACTTTACTAGCGGGAGCTACGAGCAGTACTTC.

A few counts support this clonotype. The chain has TRBV20-1 and TRBJ1-1; D is unresolved. The CDR3 covers 15 residues. Deletions cut 6 bases from V and 2 bases from J, with 19 bases between. Germline V CDR1 and CDR2: DFQATT, SNEGSKA (reference sequence). CDR3 in amino acids: CSAGALAAKNTEAFF. For the CDR3, the DNA is TGCAGTGCCGGTGCTCTGGCAGCAAAAAACACTGAAGCTTTCTTT.

This clonotype was observed at least ten times. The chain combines TRBV5-4 with TRBJ2-1; no firm D call. Germline CDR1 reads SGHNT; CDR2 reads YYREEE (reference sequence). The CDR3 totals 14 residues. V lost 0 bases to trimming and J lost 1 base, with 5 bases between them. The CDR3 sequence is CASSLEQSYNEQFF. The CDR3 DNA reads TGTGCCAGCAGCTTGGAACAGTCCTACAATGAGCAGTTCTTC.

Points on this clonotype: The junction does not match germline at one end; this may be a read error. This chain connects TRBV19 to TRBJ2-2; TRBD1 might be the D (5 bases). This CDR3 comprises 13 residues. Looked up from germline, CDR1 is LNHDA and CDR2 is SQIVND (reference sequence). DNA for the CDR3: TGTACCAGTAGTACCGCCAGGGCCGGGGAGCTGTTTTTT. This encodes CTSSTARAGELFF.

This clonotype was seen repeatedly, ten times or more. V is TRBV12-3 or TRBV12-4 and J is TRBJ2-7; D is unresolved. Trimming removed 5 bases from V and 1 base from J, with 3 bases in between. This CDR3 has 11 residues. CDR3 sequence: CASSKSYEQYF. Written as DNA, the CDR3 is TGTGCCAGCAGTAAGTCCTACGAGCAGTACTTC.

In this sample, this clonotype turned up many times. CDR3 in amino acids: CSARSSRGPQETQYF. The CDR3 region has the DNA TGCAGTGCTAGATCCAGTCGTGGACCCCAAGAGACCCAGTACTTC. This chain uses TRBV20-1 with TRBJ2-5; D uncertain. CDR3 length: 15 residues. Germline lookup yields CDR1 DFQATT and CDR2 SNEGSKA (reference sequence). The V and J ends lost 2 bases and 1 base respectively, with 14 bases between them.